The clone carrying this T cell receptor beta chain was detected once. The sample belongs to a study of blood T cell repertoires in COVID-19. About the study: Acute-phase and convalescent COVID-19 samples originated in the United States, Italy and Spain. Sources were T cells, B-cell-depleted T cells, or PBMCs; the material itself was cDNA or gDNA.

Authors' analysis steps: The assay estimated nucleated cells by amplifying reference gene primers. Sequencing used immunoSEQ multiplex PCR; TCRdb keeps in-frame clones, though not all of them. D and trimming come from the DNA, and the V and J calls and clone size come from that table. The sample has 300,000 to 450,000 clones; about 85% are singletons. Germline V gene lookup returns CDR1 MNHEY and CDR2 SVGAGI. Between the trimmed V and J ends, which lost 5 bases and 3 bases, there was a span of 14 bases. This CDR3 is 15 amino acids long. Sequenced input: peripheral blood. The clonotype comes from a woman between 18 and 29 years old with acute or convalescent COVID-19. J is TRBJ1-5 and V is TRBV6-5, with D perhaps matching TRBD1 (6 bases). CDR3 sequence: CASSPTTGPNQPQHF. In DNA form, the CDR3 reads TGTGCCAGCAGTCCAACTACAGGGCCCAATCAGCCCCAGCATTTT.